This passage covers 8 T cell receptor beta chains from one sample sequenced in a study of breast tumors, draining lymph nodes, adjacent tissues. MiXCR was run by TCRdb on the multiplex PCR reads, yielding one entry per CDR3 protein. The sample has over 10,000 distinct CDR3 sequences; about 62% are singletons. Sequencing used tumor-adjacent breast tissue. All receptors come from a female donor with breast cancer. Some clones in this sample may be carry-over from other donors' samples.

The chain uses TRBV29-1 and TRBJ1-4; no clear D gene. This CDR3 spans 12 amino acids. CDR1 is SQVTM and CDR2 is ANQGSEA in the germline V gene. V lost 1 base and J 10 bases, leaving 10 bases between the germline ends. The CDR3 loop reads CSVEGVGRKLFF. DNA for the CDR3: TGCAGCGTTGAAGGGGTAGGCAGAAAACTGTTTTTT.

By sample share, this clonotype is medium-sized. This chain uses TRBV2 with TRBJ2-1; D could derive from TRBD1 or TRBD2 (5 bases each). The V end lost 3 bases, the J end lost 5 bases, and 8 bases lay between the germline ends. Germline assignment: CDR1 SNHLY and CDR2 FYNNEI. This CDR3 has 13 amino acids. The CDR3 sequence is CASSEGEDNEQFF. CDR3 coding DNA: TGTGCCAGCAGTGAGGGGGAAGACAATGAGCAGTTCTTC.

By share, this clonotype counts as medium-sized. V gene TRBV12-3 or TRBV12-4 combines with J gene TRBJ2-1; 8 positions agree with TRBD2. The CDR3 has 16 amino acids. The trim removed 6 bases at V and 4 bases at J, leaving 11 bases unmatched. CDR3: CASSPPGLAAYNEQFF. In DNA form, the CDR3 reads TGTGCCAGCAGCCCCCCCGGACTAGCAGCTTACAATGAGCAGTTCTTC.

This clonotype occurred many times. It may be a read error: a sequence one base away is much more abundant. The CDR3 DNA reads TGCGCCAGCAGCTTGGGAGGGAATGAAAACCTGTTTTTT. This encodes CASSLGGNENLFF. The chain is built from TRBV5-1 and TRBJ1-4; D not resolved. Germline V CDR1 and CDR2: SGHRS, YFSETQ. The CDR3 loop spans 13 amino acids.

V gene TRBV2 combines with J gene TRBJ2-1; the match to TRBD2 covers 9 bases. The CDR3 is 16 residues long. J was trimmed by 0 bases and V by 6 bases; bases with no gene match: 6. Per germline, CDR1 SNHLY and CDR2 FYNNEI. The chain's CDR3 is CASRFRSGSSYNEQFF. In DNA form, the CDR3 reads TGTGCCAGCAGATTCCGTAGCGGGAGCTCCTACAATGAGCAGTTCTTC. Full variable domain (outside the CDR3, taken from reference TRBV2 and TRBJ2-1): EPEVTQTPSHQVTQMGQEVILRCVPISNHLYFYWYRQILGQKVEFLVSFYNNEISEKSEIFDDQFSVERPDGSNFTLKIRSTKLEDSAMYFCASRFRSGSSYNEQFFGPGTRLTVL.

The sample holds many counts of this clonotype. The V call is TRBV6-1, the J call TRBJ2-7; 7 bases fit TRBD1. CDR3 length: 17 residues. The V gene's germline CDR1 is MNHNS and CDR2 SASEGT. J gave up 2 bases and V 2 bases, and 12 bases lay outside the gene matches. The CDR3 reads CASSERPTGVSPYEQYF. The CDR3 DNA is TGTGCCAGCAGTGAAAGACCAACAGGGGTTTCACCCTACGAGCAGTACTTC.

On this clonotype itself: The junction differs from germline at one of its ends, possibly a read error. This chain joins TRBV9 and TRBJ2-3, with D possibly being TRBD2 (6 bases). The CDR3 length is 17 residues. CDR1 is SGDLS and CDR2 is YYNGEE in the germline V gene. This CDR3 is CASNVYPAGLSTDAQYF. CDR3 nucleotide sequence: TGTGCCAGCAACGTATACCCAGCGGGCCTTAGCACAGATGCGCAGTATTTT.

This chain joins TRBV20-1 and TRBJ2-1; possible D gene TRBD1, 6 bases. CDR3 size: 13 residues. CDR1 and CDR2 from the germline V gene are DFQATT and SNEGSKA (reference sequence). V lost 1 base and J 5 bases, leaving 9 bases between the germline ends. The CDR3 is CSARVPGDNEQFF. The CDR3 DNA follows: TGCAGTGCTAGAGTGCCAGGGGACAATGAGCAGTTCTTC.